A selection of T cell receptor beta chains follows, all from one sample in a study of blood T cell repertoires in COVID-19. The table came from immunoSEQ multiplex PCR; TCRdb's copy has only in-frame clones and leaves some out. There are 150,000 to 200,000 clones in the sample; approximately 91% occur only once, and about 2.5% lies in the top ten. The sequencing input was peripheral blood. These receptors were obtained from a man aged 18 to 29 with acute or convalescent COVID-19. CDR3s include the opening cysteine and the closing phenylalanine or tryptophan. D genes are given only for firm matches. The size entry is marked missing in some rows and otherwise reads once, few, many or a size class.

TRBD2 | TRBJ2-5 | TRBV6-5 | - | CASSWTSGNQETQYF | TGTGCCAGCAGTTGGACTAGCGGCAACCAAGAGACCCAGTACTTC
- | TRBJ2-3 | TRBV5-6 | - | CASTPWEGRKPDTQYF | TGTGCCAGCACCCCGTGGGAAGGGAGGAAACCGGATACGCAGTATTTT
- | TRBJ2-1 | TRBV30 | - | CAWMTRRNEQFF | TGTGCCTGGATGACTAGAAGAAATGAGCAGTTCTTC
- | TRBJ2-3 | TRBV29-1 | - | CSVRGAGSPTDTQYF | TGCAGCGTTCGAGGCGCCGGATCCCCCACAGATACGCAGTATTTT
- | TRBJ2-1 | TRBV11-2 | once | CASSLDGADNEQFF | TGTGCCAGCAGCTTAGATGGGGCAGACAATGAGCAGTTCTTC
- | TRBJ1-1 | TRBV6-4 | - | CASSELAHSTEAFF | TGTGCCAGCAGTGAATTAGCCCATTCCACTGAAGCTTTCTTT
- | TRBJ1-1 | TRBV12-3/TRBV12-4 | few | CASSLLENTEAFF | TGTGCCAGCAGTTTACTAGAGAACACTGAAGCTTTCTTT
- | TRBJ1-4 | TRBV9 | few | CASSDLTTPVEKLFF | TGTGCCAGCAGCGACCTGACAACGCCTGTAGAAAAACTGTTTTTT
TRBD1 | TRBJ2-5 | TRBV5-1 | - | CASSLNRGGQETQYF | TGCGCCAGCAGCTTAAACAGGGGCGGCCAAGAGACCCAGTACTTC
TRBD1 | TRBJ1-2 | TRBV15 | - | CATSQDRHYGYTF | TGTGCCACCAGCCAGGACAGGCACTATGGCTACACCTTC
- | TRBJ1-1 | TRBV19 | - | CASSISGRDTEAFF | TGTGCCAGTAGTATCTCTGGGAGGGACACTGAAGCTTTCTTT
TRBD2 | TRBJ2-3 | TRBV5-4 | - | CASSLVGLTDTQYF | TGTGCCAGCAGCTTGGTGGGACTAACAGATACGCAGTATTTT
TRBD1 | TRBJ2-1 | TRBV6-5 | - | CASSKQGIPYNEQFF | TGTGCCAGCAGTAAACAGGGGATCCCCTACAATGAGCAGTTCTTC
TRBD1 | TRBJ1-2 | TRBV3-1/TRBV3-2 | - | CASTQGTGIYYGYTF | TGTGCCAGCACCCAGGGGACAGGAATCTACTATGGCTACACCTTC
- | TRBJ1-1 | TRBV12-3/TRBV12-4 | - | CASRGVPPEAFF | TGTGCCAGCAGGGGAGTACCCCCTGAAGCTTTCTTT
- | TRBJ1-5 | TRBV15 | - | CATSGNQGSYQPQHF | TGTGCCACCAGCGGAAATCAGGGAAGCTATCAGCCCCAGCATTTT
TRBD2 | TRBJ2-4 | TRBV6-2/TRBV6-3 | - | CASSSGMGLAGGKNIQYF | TGTGCCAGCAGTTCTGGTATGGGACTAGCGGGAGGAAAAAACATTCAGTACTTC
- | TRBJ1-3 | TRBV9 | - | CASSVDRNRVTGNTIYF | TGTGCCAGCAGCGTAGATCGAAACAGGGTTACTGGAAACACCATATATTTT
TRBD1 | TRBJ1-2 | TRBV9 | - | CASSLYRGQGYTF | TGTGCCAGCAGCTTATACAGGGGGCAAGGCTACACCTTC
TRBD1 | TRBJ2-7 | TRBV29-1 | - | CSVVPGTGIYEQYF | TGCAGCGTTGTGCCCGGGACAGGAATTTACGAGCAGTACTTC
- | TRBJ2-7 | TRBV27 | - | CASSLSGVHEQYF | TGTGCCAGCAGTTTATCGGGAGTCCACGAGCAGTACTTC
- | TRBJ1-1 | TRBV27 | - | CASSGLPNTEAFF | TGTGCCAGCAGTGGGCTTCCGAACACTGAAGCTTTCTTT
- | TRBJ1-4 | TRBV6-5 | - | CASTGGEKLFF | TGTGCCAGCACGGGGGGAGAAAAACTGTTTTTT